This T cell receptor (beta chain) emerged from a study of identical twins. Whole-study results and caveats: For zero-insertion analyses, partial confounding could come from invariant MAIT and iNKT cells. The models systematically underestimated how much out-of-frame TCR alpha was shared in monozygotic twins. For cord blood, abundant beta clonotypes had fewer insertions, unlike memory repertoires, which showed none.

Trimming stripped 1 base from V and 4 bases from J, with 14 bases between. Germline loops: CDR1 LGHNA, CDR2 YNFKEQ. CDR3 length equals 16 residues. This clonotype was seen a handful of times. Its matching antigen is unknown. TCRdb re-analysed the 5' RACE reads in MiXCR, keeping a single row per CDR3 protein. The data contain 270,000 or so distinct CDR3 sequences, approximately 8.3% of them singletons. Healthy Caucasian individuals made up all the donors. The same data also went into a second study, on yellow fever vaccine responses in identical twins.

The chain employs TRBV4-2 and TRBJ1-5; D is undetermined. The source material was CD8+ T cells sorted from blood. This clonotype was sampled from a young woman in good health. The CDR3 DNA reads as TGTGCCAGCAGCCAAGGAGCAGTGGACTATAATCAGCCCCAGCATTTT. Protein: CASSQGAVDYNQPQHF.